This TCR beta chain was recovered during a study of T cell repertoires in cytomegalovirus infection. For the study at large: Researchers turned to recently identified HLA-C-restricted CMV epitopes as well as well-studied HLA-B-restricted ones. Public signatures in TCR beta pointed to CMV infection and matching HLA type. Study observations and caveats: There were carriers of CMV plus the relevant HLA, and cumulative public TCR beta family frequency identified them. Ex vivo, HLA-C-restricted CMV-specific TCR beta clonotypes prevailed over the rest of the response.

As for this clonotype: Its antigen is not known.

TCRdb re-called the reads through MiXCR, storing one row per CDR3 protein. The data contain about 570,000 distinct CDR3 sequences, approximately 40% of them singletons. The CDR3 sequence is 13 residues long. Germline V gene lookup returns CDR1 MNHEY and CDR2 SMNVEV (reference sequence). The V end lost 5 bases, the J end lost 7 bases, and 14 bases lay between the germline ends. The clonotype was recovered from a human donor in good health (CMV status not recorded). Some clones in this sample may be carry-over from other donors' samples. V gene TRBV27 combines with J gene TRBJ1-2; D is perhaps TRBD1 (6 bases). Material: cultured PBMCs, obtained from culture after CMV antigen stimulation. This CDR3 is CASSPRGQPGYTF. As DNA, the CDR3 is TGTGCCAGCAGTCCCCGGGGGCAACCTGGCTACACCTTC.